The 16 T cell receptor beta chains in this list originate from one sample, sequenced in a study of blood T cell repertoires in COVID-19. Clones were sequenced by immunoSEQ multiplex PCR, and TCRdb holds only the in-frame ones, with some missing. Of approximately 150,000 clones listed, around 85% are singletons. The source material was PBMCs or T cells enriched from blood (not recorded which). The receptors stem from a woman aged 40 to 50 who had recovered from COVID-19.

The chain uses TRBV3-1 (or the pseudogene TRBV3-2) and TRBJ1-6, with D perhaps TRBD1 (6 bases). In germline, CDR1 is LGHDT, CDR2 YNNKEL (reference sequence). The CDR3 is 17 amino acids. Trimming pared 4 bases from V and 3 bases from J, leaving 16 bases between. CDR3 protein: CASSRGPRTDYNSPLHF. The CDR3 DNA reads TGTGCCAGCAGCCGTGGGCCGAGGACAGACTATAATTCACCCCTCCACTTT.

V usage is TRBV19 and J usage is TRBJ1-2, with 10 bases identical to TRBD1. Per germline, CDR1 LNHDA and CDR2 SQIVND (reference sequence). Trimming at V came to 7 bases and at J to 3 bases, leaving 5 bases not matched to a gene. The CDR3 sequence is 14 residues long. The CDR3 loop reads CASTRTGGDYGYTF. CDR3 in DNA: TGTGCCAGTACAAGGACAGGGGGAGACTATGGCTACACCTTC.

Notes on this clone: This sample includes further DNA sequences coding for the same CDR3. The chain combines TRBV18 with TRBJ1-1; D is unresolved. Germline V gives CDR1 KGHSH, CDR2 LQKENI. V lost 3 bases to trimming and J lost 1 base, with 6 bases between them. The CDR3 contains 13 residues. The CDR3 bases are TGTGCCAGCTCACCCGACAAGAACACTGAAGCTTTCTTT. Residues: CASSPDKNTEAFF.

V usage is TRBV19 and J usage is TRBJ2-1, with a weak D call TRBD2 (5 bases). CDR3 length: 15 residues. Trimming removed 5 bases from V and 4 bases from J, with 15 bases in between. Looked up from germline, CDR1 is LNHDA and CDR2 is SQIVND (reference sequence). The CDR3 sequence: CASSPTRGRYNEQFF. The CDR3 DNA is TGTGCCAGTAGTCCCACTCGAGGGCGATACAATGAGCAGTTCTTC.

This clone was found a few times. J is TRBJ1-2 and V is TRBV6-5; tentatively, D is TRBD1 (5 bases). Germline CDR1 MNHEY, CDR2 SVGAGI. V was trimmed by 5 bases and J by 4 bases, leaving 17 bases between them. The CDR3 spans 15 residues. Here the CDR3 DNA reads TGTGCCAGCAGTATCCAGGGCCCGGTGGGCTATGGCTACACCTTC. Protein: CASSIQGPVGYGYTF.

V gene TRBV4-1 combines with J gene TRBJ1-5; D unclear. The V gene's germline CDR1 is MGHRA and CDR2 YSYEKL. V dropped 0 bases and J dropped 4 bases, with 10 bases sitting between them. The CDR3 length is 15 residues. CDR3 region: CASSQEHSGNQPQHF. DNA of the CDR3: TGCGCCAGCAGCCAAGAGCACAGCGGGAATCAGCCCCAGCATTTT.

J is TRBJ2-1 and V is TRBV14; 7 bases fit TRBD2. The germline gives CDR1 SGHDN, CDR2 FVKESK. The CDR3 has 15 amino acids. The V segment lost 0 bases and the J segment 9 bases; nucleotides outside the gene matches: 8. The CDR3 region has the DNA TGTGCCAGCAGCCAAGATAGTCGGAGGGAGGGTGAGCAGTTCTTC. This gives the protein CASSQDSRREGEQFF.

About this clone: The junction shows a germline mismatch at one end, possibly a read error. This chain links TRBV6-5 with TRBJ1-2; no clear D gene. The CDR3 has 13 residues. From germline, CDR1 is MNHEY and CDR2 SVGAGI. The CDR3 DNA reads TGTGCCAGCAGTGACTCCCGACTAGGTGGCTACACCTTC. Residues: CASSDSRLGGYTF.

The chain uses TRBV7-3 and TRBJ2-1; 13 positions match TRBD2. The junction had 0 bases not matched to a gene; V was cut back by 1 base and J by 6 bases. The germline CDR1 and CDR2 sequences are SGHTA and FQGTGA. The CDR3 sequence is 15 residues long. DNA for the CDR3: TGTGCCAGCAGCTTAAGACTAGCGGGAGGCAATGAGCAGTTCTTC. Protein: CASSLRLAGGNEQFF.

CDR3 loop: CASNSGWGQGSYEQYF. CDR3 nucleotide sequence: TGTGCCAGCAACTCGGGATGGGGACAGGGGTCCTACGAGCAGTACTTC. This chain links TRBV7-8 with TRBJ2-7, with 10 bases that match TRBD1. V lost 7 bases and J lost 1; bases outside the gene matches: 10. CDR3 length: 16 amino acids. The germline V gene has CDR1 SGHVS and CDR2 FQNEAQ.

This chain joins TRBV19 and TRBJ2-1; 9 bases line up with TRBD1. The V gene end was trimmed by 7 bases and the J gene end by 14 bases; junction bases not matched to a gene: 15. There are 14 residues in the CDR3. The germline V gene encodes CDR1 LNHDA and CDR2 SQIVND (reference sequence). This CDR3 reads CASTRPGTGTEEFF. In DNA, the CDR3 is TGTGCCAGTACCCGTCCCGGGACAGGGACCGAGGAGTTCTTC.

The chain is built from TRBV19 and TRBJ1-4; D possibly corresponds to TRBD1 (6 bases). The CDR3 is made up of 14 amino acids. The V gene's germline CDR1 is LNHDA and CDR2 SQIVND (reference sequence). Between the trimmed V and J ends, which lost 5 bases and 7 bases, there was a span of 14 bases. CDR3 DNA sequence: TGTGCCAGTAGTTTCAGGGGAAACAGTGAAAAACTGTTTTTT. Translated, it gives CASSFRGNSEKLFF.

The chain employs TRBV6-4 and TRBJ2-1, with D possibly matching TRBD1 (5 bases). V was trimmed by 6 bases and J by 10 bases, leaving 16 bases between them. Germline CDR1 MRHNA, CDR2 SNTAGT. The CDR3 length is 13 residues. CDR3 protein: CASSRSFWGEQFF. The CDR3 coding sequence is TGTGCCAGCAGCCGTTCATTCTGGGGCGAGCAGTTCTTC.

The rearrangement links TRBV19 to TRBJ1-5; unclear D gene. Germline V gene data show CDR1 as LNHDA and CDR2 as SQIVND (reference sequence). The V gene lost 3 bases and the J gene lost 7 bases, with 13 bases spanning the gap. CDR3 length: 14 residues. In DNA, the CDR3 is TGTGCCAGTAGTATCCGTGGGCAGGCCCAGCCCCAGCATTTT. It codes for CASSIRGQAQPQHF. The variable domain in full, with the rest retrieved from reference TRBV19 and TRBJ1-5, is DGGITQSPKYLFRKEGQNVTLSCEQNLNHDAMYWYRQDPGQGLRLIYYSQIVNDFQKGDIAEGYSVSREKKESFPLTVTSAQKNPTAFYLCASSIRGQAQPQHFGDGTRLSIL.

The genes are TRBV5-1 and TRBJ1-5; D not resolved. Germline V CDR1 and CDR2: SGHRS, YFSETQ. V lost 4 bases and J 7 bases, leaving 12 bases between the germline ends. There are 13 residues in the CDR3. The CDR3 DNA reads as TGCGCCAGCAGCGAGACGGGGAGGCAGCCCCAGCATTTT. Translating gives CASSETGRQPQHF.

This clone was seen only a few times. The J gene is TRBJ2-2, the V gene TRBV4-1; weak D call: TRBD1 (6 bases). Trimming pared 5 bases from V and 7 bases from J, leaving 14 bases between. Per the germline V gene, CDR1 is MGHRA and CDR2 is YSYEKL. The CDR3 covers 14 residues. CDR3 region: CASSSETGSGELFF. The CDR3 DNA is TGCGCCAGCAGCTCAGAGACAGGCAGCGGGGAGCTGTTTTTT.